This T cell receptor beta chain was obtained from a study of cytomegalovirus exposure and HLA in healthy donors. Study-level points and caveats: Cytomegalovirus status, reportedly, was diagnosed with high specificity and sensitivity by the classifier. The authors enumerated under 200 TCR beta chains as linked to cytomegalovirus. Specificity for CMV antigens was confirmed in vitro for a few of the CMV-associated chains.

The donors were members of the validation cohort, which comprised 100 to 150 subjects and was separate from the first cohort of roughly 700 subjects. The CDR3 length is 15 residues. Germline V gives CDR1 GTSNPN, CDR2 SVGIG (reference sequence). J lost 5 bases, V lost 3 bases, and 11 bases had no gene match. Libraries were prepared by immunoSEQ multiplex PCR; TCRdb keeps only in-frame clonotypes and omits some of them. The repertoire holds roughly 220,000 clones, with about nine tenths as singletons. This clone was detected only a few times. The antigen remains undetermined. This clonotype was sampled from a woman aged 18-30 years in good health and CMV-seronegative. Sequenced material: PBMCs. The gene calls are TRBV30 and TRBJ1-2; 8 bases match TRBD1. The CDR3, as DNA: TGTGCCTGGAGCGGAGGACAGGGAAGGCTTTATGGCTACACCTTC. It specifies CAWSGGQGRLYGYTF.